What follows are 5 T cell receptor beta chains derived from one specimen sequenced in a study. Using its own MiXCR run on the RT-PCR reads, TCRdb lists one record per CDR3 protein. The data show fewer than 800,000 distinct CDR3 sequences, 13% to 15% seen once. Material: memory CD4+ T cells from blood. These receptors were taken from a female donor in good health, serving as a healthy control.

This clonotype was found many times. The chain uses TRBV20-1 and TRBJ2-4; 8 nucleotides match TRBD2. CDR1 DFQATT and CDR2 SNEGSKA come from the germline V gene (reference sequence). The trim removed 4 bases at V and 15 bases at J, leaving 11 bases unmatched. This CDR3 region has 12 residues. The CDR3 region is CSATAGAGVRYF. In DNA, the CDR3 is TGCAGTGCTACGGCCGGAGCGGGAGTTAGGTACTTC.

This clonotype was found many times. CDR3 DNA: TGTGCCAGCAGTTTCGCACAGGAGGACAATGAGCAGTTCTTC. Protein product: CASSFAQEDNEQFF. The chain joins TRBV27 to TRBJ2-1; TRBD1 or TRBD2 may be the D gene (5 bases each). Trimming shortened V by 3 bases and J by 5 bases, and 11 bases separated the two germline ends. The CDR3 runs to 14 residues. CDR1 is MNHEY and CDR2 is SMNVEV in the germline V gene (reference sequence).

This clonotype was observed many times. CDR3 sequence reads: CAIGRIGTSEETQYF. As DNA, the CDR3 is TGTGCCATCGGCCGTATAGGGACTTCGGAAGAGACCCAGTACTTC. The chain combines TRBV7-2 with TRBJ2-5, with D maybe TRBD2 (6 bases). Germline lookup yields CDR1 SGHTA and CDR2 FQGNSA. The CDR3 has 15 residues. V was clipped by 10 bases and J by 3 bases, with 21 bases between them.

J is TRBJ1-6 and V is TRBV20-1, with 7 nucleotides matching TRBD1. Per the germline V gene, CDR1 is DFQATT and CDR2 is SNEGSKA (reference sequence). The trim removed 4 bases at V and 7 bases at J, leaving 7 bases unmatched. This CDR3 comprises 14 residues. The CDR3: CSAKDRSGNSPLHF. CDR3 DNA: TGCAGTGCTAAGGACAGGTCAGGCAATTCACCCCTCCACTTT.

This clonotype was observed at least ten times. Here the CDR3 reads CASSLQQGTDTQYF. For the CDR3, the DNA is TGTGCCAGCAGCTTACAACAGGGCACAGATACGCAGTATTTT. The J gene is TRBJ2-3, the V gene TRBV5-6, with a tentative D call TRBD1 (5 bases). The V and J ends lost 2 bases and 1 base respectively, with 8 bases between them. CDR3 length: 14 residues. Germline CDR1 and CDR2: SGHDT and YYEEEE.